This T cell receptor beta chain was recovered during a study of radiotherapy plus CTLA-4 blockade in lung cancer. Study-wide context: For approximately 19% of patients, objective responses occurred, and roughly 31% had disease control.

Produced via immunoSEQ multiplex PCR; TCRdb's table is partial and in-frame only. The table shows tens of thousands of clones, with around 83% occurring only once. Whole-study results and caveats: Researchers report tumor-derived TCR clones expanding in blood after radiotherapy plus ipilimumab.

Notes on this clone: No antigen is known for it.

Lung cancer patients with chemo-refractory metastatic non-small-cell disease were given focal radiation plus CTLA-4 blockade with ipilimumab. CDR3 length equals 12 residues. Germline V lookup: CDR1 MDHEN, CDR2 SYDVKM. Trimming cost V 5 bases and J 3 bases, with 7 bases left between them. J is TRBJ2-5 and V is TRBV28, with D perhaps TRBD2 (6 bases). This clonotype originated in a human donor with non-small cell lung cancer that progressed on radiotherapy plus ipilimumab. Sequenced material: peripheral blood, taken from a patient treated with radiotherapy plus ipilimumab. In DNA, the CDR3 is TGTGCCAGCAGTGGGGGGAAAGAGACCCAGTACTTC. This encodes CASSGGKETQYF. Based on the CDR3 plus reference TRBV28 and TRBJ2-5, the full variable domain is DVKVTQSSRYLVKRTGEKVFLECVQDMDHENMFWYRQDPGLGLRLIYFSYDVKMKEKGDIPEGYSVSREKKERFSLILESASTNQTSMYLCASSGGKETQYFGPGTRLLVL.